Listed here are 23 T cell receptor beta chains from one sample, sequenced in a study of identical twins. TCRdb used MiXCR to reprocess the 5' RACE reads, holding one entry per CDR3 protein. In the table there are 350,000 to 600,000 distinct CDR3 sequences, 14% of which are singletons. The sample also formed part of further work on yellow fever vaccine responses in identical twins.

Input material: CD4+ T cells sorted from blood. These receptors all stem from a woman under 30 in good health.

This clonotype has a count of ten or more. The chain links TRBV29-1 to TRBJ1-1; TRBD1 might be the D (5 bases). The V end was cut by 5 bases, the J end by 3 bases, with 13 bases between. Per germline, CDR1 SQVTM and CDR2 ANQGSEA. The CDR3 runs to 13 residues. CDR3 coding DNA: TGCAGCGTTACCCGGGACTTCGACACTGAAGCTTTCTTT. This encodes CSVTRDFDTEAFF.

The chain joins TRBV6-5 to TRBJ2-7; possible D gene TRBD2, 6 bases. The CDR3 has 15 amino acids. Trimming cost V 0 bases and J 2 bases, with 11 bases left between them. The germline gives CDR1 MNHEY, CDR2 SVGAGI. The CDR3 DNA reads TGTGCCAGCAGTTACTCCCGGGGCGGGACCTACGAGCAGTACTTC. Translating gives CASSYSRGGTYEQYF.

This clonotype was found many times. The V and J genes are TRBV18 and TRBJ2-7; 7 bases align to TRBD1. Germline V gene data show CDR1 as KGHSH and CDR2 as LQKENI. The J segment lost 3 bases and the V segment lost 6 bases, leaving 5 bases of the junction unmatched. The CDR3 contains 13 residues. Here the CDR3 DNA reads TGTGCCAGCTCGCCGGGACAGCTCTACGAGCAGTACTTC. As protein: CASSPGQLYEQYF.

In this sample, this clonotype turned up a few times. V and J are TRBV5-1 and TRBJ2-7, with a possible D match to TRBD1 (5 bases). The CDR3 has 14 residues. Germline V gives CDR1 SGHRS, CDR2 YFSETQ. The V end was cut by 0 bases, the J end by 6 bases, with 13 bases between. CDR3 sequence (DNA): TGCGCCAGCAGCTTGGTAGCAGGGAATAGCGAGCAGTACTTC. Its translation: CASSLVAGNSEQYF.

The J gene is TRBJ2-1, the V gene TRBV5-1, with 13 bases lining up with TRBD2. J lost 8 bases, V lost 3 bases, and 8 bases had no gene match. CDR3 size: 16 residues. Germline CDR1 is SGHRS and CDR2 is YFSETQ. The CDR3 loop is CASSWNRLAGGYEQFF. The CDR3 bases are TGCGCCAGCAGCTGGAACCGACTAGCGGGAGGCTATGAGCAGTTCTTC.

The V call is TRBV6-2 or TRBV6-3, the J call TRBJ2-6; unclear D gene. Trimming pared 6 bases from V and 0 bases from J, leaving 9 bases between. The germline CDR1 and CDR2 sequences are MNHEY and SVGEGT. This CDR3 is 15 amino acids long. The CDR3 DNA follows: TGTGCCAGCAGCCCACCAGACTCTGGGGCCAACGTCCTGACTTTC. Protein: CASSPPDSGANVLTF.

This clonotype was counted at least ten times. CDR3: CASSQEASGTQETQYF. CDR3 DNA sequence: TGTGCCAGCAGCCAAGAGGCATCGGGGACTCAAGAGACCCAGTACTTC. The V and J genes are TRBV4-2 and TRBJ2-5; TRBD2 is a possible D gene (6 bases). This CDR3 has 16 residues. Germline CDR1 LGHNA, CDR2 YNFKEQ. Between the trimmed V and J ends, which lost 0 bases and 2 bases, there was a span of 13 bases.

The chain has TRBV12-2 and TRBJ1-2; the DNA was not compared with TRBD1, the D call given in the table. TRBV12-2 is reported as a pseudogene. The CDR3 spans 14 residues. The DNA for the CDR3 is TGTGCAAGTCGCTTGGGGGCCGTTCGTATCGGCTACACCTTC. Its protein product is CASRLGAVRIGYTF.

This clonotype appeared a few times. Written as DNA, the CDR3 is TGTGCCAGCAGGAGAGGGACTCTAGGCCAAGAGACCCAGTACTTC. Translating it yields CASRRGTLGQETQYF. The chain has TRBV6-1 and TRBJ2-5; D is possibly TRBD2 (6 bases). Germline assignment: CDR1 MNHNS and CDR2 SASEGT. Trimming took 6 bases from V and 1 from J, leaving 15 bases between them. CDR3 length equals 15 residues.

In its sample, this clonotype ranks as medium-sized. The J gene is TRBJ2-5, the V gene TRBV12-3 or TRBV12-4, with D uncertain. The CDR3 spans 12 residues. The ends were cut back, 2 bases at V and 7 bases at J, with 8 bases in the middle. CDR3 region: CASSLTEGTQYF. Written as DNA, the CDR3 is TGTGCCAGCAGTTTAACTGAAGGGACCCAGTACTTC.

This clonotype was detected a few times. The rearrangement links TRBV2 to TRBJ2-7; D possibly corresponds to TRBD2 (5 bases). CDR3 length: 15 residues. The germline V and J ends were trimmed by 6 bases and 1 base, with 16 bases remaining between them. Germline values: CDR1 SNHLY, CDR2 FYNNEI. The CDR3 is CASSNNVAGSYEQYF. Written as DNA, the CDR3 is TGTGCCAGCAGCAACAACGTGGCGGGTTCCTACGAGCAGTACTTC.

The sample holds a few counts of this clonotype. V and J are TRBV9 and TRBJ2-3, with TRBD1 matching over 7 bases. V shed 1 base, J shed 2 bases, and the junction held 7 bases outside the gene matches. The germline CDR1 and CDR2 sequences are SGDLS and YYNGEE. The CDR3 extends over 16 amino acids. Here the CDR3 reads CASSVSTGVPTDTQYF. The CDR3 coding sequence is TGTGCCAGCAGCGTATCAACAGGGGTCCCCACAGATACGCAGTATTTT. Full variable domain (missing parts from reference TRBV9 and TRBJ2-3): DSGVTQTPKHLITATGQRVTLRCSPRSGDLSVYWYQQSLDQGLQFLIQYYNGEERAKGNILERFSAQQFPDLHSELNLSSLELGDSALYFCASSVSTGVPTDTQYFGPGTRLTVL.

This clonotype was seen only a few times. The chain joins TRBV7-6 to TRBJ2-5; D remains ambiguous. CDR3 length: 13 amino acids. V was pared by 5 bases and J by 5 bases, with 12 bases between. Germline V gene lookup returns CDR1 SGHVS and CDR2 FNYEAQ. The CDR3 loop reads CASSRNMGETQYF. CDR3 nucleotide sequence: TGTGCCAGCAGCCGCAACATGGGGGAGACCCAGTACTTC.

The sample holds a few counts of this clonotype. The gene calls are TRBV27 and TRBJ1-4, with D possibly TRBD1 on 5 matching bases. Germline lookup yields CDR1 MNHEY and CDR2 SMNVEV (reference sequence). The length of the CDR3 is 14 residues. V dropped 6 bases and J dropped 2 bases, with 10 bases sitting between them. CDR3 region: CASRGLDTNEKLFF. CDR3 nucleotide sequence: TGTGCCAGCAGGGGGCTTGACACTAATGAAAAACTGTTTTTT.

CDR3 DNA: TGCGCCAGCAGCCCTGGGACCTTCTTCTCCTACGAGCAGTACTTC. This gives the protein CASSPGTFFSYEQYF. This sequence joins TRBV5-1 and TRBJ2-7; possibly TRBD1 or TRBD2 for D (5 bases each). CDR1 and CDR2 (germline): SGHRS, YFSETQ. The CDR3 is 15 residues long. The V and J ends lost 4 bases and 0 bases respectively, with 14 bases between them.

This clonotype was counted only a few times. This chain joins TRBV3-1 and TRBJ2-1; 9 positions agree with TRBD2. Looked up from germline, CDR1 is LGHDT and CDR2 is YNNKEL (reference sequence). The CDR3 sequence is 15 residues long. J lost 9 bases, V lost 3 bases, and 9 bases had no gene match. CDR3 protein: CASSQLGGRAVEQFF. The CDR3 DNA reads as TGTGCCAGCAGCCAGCTGGGCGGGAGGGCCGTTGAGCAGTTCTTC.

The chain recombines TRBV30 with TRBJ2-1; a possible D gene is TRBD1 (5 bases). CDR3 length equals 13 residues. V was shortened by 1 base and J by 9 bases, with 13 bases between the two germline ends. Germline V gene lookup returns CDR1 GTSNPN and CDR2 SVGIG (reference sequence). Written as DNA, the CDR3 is TGTGCCTGGAGTGCCCCCTTGGGGCGTGAGCAGTTCTTC. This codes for CAWSAPLGREQFF.

CDR3 DNA: TGTGCCACCAGCAGTGGATTGAGAGGGGGCCCCGGGGAGCTGTTTTTT. It specifies CATSSGLRGGPGELFF. V is TRBV15 and J is TRBJ2-2; 7 positions agree with TRBD1. V shed 3 bases and J 6 bases; nucleotides not matched to a gene: 10. This CDR3 is 16 amino acids long. Per the germline V gene, CDR1 is LNHNV and CDR2 is YYDKDF (reference sequence). The entire variable domain, with the rest obtained from reference TRBV15 and TRBJ2-2, is as follows: DAMVIQNPRYQVTQFGKPVTLSCSQTLNHNVMYWYQQKSSQAPKLLFHYYDKDFNNEADTPDNFQSRRPNTSFCFLDIRSPGLGDTAMYLCATSSGLRGGPGELFFGEGSRLTVL.

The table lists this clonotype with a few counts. CDR3 residues: CSVVGGQGPSIQYF. CDR3 in DNA: TGCAGCGTTGTAGGGGGACAGGGGCCCTCCATTCAGTACTTC. This rearrangement joins TRBV29-1 to TRBJ2-4, with 10 bases aligning to TRBD1. From germline, CDR1 is SQVTM and CDR2 ANQGSEA. The CDR3 length is 14 residues. Trimming at V came to 4 bases and at J to 9 bases, leaving 9 bases not matched to a gene.

CDR3 sequence: CASSPGRFAGELFF. CDR3 bases: TGTGCCAGCAGTCCCGGTAGATTTGCCGGGGAGCTGTTTTTT. The chain combines TRBV3-1 with TRBJ2-2; no definite D call. The CDR3 runs to 14 residues. The V end lost 6 bases, the J end lost 6 bases, and 14 bases lay between the germline ends. The germline V gene encodes CDR1 LGHDT and CDR2 YNNKEL (reference sequence).

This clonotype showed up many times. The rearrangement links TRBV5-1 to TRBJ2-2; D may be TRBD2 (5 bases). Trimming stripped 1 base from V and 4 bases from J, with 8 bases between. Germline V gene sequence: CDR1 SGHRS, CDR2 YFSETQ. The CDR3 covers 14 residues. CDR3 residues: CASSLSGSTGELFF. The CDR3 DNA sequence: TGCGCCAGCAGCTTGTCGGGGAGCACCGGGGAGCTGTTTTTT.

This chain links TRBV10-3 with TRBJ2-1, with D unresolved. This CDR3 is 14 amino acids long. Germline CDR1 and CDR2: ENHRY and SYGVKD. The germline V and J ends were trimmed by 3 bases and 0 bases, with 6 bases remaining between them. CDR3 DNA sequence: TGTGCCATCAGTGAAGATCGCTCCTACAATGAGCAGTTCTTC. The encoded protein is CAISEDRSYNEQFF.

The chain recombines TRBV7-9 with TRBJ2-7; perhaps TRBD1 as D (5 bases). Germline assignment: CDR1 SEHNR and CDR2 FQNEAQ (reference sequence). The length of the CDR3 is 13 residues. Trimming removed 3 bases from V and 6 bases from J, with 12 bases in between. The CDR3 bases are TGTGCCAGCAGCTTCCTGACAGCCCCCGAGCAGTACTTC. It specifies CASSFLTAPEQYF.